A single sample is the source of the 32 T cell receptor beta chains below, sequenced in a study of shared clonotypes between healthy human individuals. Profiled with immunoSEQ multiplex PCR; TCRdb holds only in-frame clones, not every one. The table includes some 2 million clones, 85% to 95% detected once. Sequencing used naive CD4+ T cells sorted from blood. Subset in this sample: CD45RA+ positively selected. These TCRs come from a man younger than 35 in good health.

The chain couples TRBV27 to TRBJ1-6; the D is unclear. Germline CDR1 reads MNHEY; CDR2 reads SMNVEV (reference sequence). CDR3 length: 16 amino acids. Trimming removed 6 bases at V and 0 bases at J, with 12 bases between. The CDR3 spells CASRASSSSYNSPLHF. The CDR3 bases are TGTGCCAGCAGAGCTTCCAGTAGCTCCTATAATTCACCCCTCCACTTT.

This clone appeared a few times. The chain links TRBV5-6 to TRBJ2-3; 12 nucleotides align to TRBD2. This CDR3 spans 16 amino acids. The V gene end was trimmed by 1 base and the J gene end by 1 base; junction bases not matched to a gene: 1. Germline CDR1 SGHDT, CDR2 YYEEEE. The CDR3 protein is CASSLRTSGGTDTQYF. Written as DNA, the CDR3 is TGTGCCAGCAGCTTGAGGACTAGCGGGGGCACAGATACGCAGTATTTT.

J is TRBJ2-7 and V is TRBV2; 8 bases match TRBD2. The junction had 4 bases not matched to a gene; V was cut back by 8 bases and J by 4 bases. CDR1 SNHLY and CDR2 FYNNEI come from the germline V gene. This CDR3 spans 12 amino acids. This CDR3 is CASQRETYEQYF. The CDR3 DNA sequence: TGTGCCAGCCAGCGGGAGACATACGAGCAGTACTTC.

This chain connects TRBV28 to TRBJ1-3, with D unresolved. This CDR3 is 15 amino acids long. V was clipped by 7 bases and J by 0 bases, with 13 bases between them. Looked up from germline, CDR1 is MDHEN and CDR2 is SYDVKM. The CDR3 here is CASTTRQLSGNTIYF. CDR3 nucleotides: TGTGCCAGCACCACCCGTCAACTCTCTGGAAACACCATATATTTT.

The CDR3 DNA follows: TGTGCCAGCAGCTTGACAGGTCGGATTAATGAAAAACTGTTTTTT. This gives the protein CASSLTGRINEKLFF. The chain carries TRBV4-2 and TRBJ1-4, with D possibly TRBD1 on 6 matching bases. Germline V CDR1 and CDR2: LGHNA, YNFKEQ. The CDR3 has 15 residues. V dropped 5 bases and J dropped 4 bases, with 14 bases sitting between them.

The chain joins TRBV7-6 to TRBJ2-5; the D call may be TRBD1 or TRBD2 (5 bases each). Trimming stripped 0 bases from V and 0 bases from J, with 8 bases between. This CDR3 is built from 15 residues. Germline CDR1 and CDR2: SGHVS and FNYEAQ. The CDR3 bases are TGTGCCAGCAGCTTAGCGGGGGAAAACCAAGAGACCCAGTACTTC. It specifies CASSLAGENQETQYF.

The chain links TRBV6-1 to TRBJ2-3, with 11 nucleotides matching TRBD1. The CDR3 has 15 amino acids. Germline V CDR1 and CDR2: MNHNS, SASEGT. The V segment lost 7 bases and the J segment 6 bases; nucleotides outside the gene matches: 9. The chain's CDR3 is CASTAVGQGADTQYF. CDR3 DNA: TGTGCCAGCACGGCGGTAGGACAGGGGGCGGATACGCAGTATTTT.

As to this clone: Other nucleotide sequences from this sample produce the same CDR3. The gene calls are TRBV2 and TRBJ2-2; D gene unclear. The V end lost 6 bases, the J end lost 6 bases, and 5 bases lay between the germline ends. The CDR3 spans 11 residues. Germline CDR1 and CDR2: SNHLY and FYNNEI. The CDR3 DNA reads TGTGCCAGCAGCGGCGCCGGGGAGCTGTTTTTT. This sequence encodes CASSGAGELFF.

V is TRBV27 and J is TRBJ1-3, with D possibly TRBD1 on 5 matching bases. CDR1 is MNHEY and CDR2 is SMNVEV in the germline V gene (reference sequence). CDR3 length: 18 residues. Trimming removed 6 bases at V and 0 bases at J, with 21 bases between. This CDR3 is CASRRLRDGLSSGNTIYF. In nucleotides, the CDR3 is TGTGCCAGCAGGCGCCTCAGGGACGGCTTAAGCTCTGGAAACACCATATATTTT.

The CDR3 spells CASGGGQAGAGELFF. CDR3 in DNA: TGTGCCAGCGGAGGCGGACAGGCAGGGGCCGGGGAGCTGTTTTTT. The chain combines TRBV6-5 with TRBJ2-2; 7 nucleotides agree with TRBD1. Trimming at V came to 8 bases and at J to 6 bases, leaving 12 bases not matched to a gene. Germline V CDR1 and CDR2: MNHEY, SVGAGI. This CDR3 comprises 15 residues.

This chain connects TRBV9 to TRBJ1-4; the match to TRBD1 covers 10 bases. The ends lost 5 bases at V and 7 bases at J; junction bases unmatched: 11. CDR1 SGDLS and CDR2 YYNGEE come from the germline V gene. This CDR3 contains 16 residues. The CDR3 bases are TGTGCCAGCAGTCGAGGAGACAGGGGGCCGGGTGAAAAACTGTTTTTT. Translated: CASSRGDRGPGEKLFF.

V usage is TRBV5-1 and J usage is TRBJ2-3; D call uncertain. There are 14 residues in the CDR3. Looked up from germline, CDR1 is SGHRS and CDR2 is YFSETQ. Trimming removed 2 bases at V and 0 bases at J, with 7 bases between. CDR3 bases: TGCGCCAGCAGCTTTCAGGTCAGCACAGATACGCAGTATTTT. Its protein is CASSFQVSTDTQYF.

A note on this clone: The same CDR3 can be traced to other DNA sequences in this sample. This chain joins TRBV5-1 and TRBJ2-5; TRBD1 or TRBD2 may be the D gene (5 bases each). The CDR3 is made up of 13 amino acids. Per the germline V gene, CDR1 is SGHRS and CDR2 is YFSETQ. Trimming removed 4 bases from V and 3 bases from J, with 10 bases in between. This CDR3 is CASSTRGEETQYF. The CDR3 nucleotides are TGCGCCAGCAGCACGAGGGGAGAAGAGACCCAGTACTTC.

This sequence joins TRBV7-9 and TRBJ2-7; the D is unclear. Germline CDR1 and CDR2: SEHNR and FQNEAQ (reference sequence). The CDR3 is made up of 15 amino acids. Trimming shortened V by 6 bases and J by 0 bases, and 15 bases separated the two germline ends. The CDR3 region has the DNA TGTGCCAGCAGATACAACCCGAGTTACTCCTACGAGCAGTACTTC. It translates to CASRYNPSYSYEQYF.

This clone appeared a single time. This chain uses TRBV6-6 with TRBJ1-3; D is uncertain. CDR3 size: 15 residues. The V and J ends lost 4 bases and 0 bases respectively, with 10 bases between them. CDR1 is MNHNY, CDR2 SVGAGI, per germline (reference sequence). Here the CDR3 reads CASSLGHLSGNTIYF. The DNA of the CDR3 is TGTGCCAGCAGTTTGGGCCATCTCTCTGGAAACACCATATATTTT.

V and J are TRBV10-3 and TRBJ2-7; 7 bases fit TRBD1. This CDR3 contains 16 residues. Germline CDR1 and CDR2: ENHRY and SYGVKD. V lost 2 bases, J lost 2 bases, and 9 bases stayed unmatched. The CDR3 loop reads CAISEAHGTVPYEQYF. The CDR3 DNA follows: TGTGCCATCAGTGAGGCACACGGGACAGTACCCTACGAGCAGTACTTC.

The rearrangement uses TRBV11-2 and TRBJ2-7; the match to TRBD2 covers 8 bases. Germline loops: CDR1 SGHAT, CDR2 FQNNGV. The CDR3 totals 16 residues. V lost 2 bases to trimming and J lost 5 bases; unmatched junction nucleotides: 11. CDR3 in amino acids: CASSLRDPRGGDEQYF. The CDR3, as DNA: TGTGCCAGCAGCTTAAGGGACCCCCGGGGGGGGGACGAGCAGTACTTC.

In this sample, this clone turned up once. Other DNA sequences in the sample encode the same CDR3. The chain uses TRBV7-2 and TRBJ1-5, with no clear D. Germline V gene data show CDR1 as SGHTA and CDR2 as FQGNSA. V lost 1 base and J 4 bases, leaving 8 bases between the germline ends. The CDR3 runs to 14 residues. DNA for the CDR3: TGTGCCAGCAGCTTAGATCGGGTGAATCAGCCCCAGCATTTT. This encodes CASSLDRVNQPQHF.

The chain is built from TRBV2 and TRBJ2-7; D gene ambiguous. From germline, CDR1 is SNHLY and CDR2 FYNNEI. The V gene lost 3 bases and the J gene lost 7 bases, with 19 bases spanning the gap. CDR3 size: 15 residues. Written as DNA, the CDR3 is TGTGCCAGCAGTGACCTCGGGCGATCTGGTGGGGAGCAGTACTTC. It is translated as CASSDLGRSGGEQYF.

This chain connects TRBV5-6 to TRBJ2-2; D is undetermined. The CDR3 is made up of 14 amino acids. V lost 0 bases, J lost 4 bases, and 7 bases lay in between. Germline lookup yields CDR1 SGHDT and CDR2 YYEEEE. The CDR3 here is CASSLGDRTGELFF. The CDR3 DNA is TGTGCCAGCAGCTTGGGGGATCGCACCGGGGAGCTGTTTTTT.

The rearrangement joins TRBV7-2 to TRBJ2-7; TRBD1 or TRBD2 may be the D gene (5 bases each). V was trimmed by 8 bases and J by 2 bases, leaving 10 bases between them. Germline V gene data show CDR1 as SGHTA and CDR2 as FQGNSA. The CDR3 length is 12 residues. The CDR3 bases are TGTGCCAGCGGGGCCGGGACCTACGAGCAGTACTTC. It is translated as CASGAGTYEQYF. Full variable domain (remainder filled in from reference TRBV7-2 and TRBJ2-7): GAGVSQSPSNKVTEKGKDVELRCDPISGHTALYWYRQSLGQGLEFLIYFQGNSAPDKSGLPSDRFSAERTGGSVSTLTIQRTQQEDSAVYLCASGAGTYEQYFGPGTRLTVT.

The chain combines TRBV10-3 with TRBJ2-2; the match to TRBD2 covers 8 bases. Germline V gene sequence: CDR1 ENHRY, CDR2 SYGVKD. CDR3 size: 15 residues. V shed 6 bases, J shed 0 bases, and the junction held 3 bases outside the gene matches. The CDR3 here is CAIRSSGPNTGELFF. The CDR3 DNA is TGTGCCATCAGATCTAGCGGGCCGAACACCGGGGAGCTGTTTTTT.

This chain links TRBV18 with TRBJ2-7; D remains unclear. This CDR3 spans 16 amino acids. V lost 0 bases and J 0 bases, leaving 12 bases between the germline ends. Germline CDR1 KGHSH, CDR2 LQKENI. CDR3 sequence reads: CASSPPHGQSSYEQYF. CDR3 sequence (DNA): TGTGCCAGCTCACCACCGCACGGCCAGAGCTCCTACGAGCAGTACTTC.

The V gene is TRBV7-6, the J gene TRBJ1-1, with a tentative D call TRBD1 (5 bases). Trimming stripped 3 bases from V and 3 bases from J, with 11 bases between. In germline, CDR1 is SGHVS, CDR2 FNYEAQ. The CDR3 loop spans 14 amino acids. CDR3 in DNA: TGTGCCAGCAGCTTGGGACGGTTGGACACTGAAGCTTTCTTT. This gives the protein CASSLGRLDTEAFF.

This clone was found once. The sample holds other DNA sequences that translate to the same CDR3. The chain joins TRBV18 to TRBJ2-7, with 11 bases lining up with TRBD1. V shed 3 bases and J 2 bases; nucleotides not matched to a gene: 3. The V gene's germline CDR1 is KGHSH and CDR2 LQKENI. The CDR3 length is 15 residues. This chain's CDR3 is CASSPGTGGAYEQYF. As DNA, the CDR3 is TGTGCCAGCTCACCGGGGACAGGGGGTGCCTACGAGCAGTACTTC.

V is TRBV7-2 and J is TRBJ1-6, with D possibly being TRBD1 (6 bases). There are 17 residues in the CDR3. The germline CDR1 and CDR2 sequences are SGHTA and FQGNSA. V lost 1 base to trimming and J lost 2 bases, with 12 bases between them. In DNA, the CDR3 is TGTGCCAGCAGCTTAGGCAGGACAGCGGCCTATAATTCACCCCTCCACTTT. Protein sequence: CASSLGRTAAYNSPLHF.

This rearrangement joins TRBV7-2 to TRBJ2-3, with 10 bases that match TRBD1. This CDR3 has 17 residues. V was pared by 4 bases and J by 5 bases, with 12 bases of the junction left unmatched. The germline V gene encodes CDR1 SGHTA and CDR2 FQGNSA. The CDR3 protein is CASSSNLDRGWGDTQYF. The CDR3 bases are TGTGCCAGCAGCTCTAATTTGGACAGGGGGTGGGGAGATACGCAGTATTTT.

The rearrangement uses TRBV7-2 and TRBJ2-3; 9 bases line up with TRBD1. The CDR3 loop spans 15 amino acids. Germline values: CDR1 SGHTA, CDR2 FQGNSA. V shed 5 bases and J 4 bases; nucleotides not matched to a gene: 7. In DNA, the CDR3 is TGTGCCAGCAGCCAGAGGGACAGGGTGGCAGATACGCAGTATTTT. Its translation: CASSQRDRVADTQYF. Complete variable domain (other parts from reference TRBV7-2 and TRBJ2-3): GAGVSQSPSNKVTEKGKDVELRCDPISGHTALYWYRQSLGQGLEFLIYFQGNSAPDKSGLPSDRFSAERTGGSVSTLTIQRTQQEDSAVYLCASSQRDRVADTQYFGPGTRLTVL.

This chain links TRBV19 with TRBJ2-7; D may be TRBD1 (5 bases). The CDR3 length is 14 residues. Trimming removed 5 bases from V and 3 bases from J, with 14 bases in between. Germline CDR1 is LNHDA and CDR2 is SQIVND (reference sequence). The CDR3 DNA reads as TGTGCCAGTAGTGCCTTAGAGCAGGGCTACGAGCAGTACTTC. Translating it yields CASSALEQGYEQYF. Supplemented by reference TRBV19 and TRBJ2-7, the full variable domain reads DGGITQSPKYLFRKEGQNVTLSCEQNLNHDAMYWYRQDPGQGLRLIYYSQIVNDFQKGDIAEGYSVSREKKESFPLTVTSAQKNPTAFYLCASSALEQGYEQYFGPGTRLTVT.

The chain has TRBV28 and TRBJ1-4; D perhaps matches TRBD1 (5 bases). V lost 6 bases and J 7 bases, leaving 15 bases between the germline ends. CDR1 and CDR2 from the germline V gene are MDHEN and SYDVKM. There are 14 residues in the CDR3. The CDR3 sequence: CASSSRPGREKLFF. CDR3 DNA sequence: TGTGCCAGCAGCTCCCGACCGGGACGTGAAAAACTGTTTTTT.

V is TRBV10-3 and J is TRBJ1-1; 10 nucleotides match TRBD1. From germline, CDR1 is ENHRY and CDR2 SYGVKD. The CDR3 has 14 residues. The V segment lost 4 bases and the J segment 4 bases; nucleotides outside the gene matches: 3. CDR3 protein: CAISGDRGGTEAFF. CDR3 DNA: TGTGCCATCAGTGGGGACAGGGGAGGCACTGAAGCTTTCTTT.

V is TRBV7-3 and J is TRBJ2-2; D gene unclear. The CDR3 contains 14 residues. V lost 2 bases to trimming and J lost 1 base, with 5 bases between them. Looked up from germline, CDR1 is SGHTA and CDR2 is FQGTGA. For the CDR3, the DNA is TGTGCCAGCAGCTTACGCATGAACACCGGGGAGCTGTTTTTT. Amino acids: CASSLRMNTGELFF.